This TCR beta chain stems from a study of T-cell reconstitution after alpha-beta-depleted transplantation in children. Unique molecular identifiers featured in how the TCRbeta library was prepared. One entry per CDR3 protein results from TCRdb running MiXCR on the PCR reads. Among 350,000 to 450,000 distinct CDR3 sequences listed, roughly 20% were seen once. On this clonotype itself: This sequence may be a read error, since a much larger clone differs from it by one base.

This sequence was found in a human donor who donated a stem cell graft to a child with acute myeloid leukemia. Material: PBMCs from the stem cell graft donor, obtained from the stem cell graft.

For the CDR3, the DNA is TGTGCCACCAGCAGAGGGACAAGCGGGAGACTCAATGAGCAGTTCTTC. It is translated as CATSRGTSGRLNEQFF. This sequence joins TRBV15 and TRBJ2-1, with 8 bases that match TRBD2. Losses at the gene ends were 1 base for V and 6 bases for J; bases not matched to a gene: 8. The germline V gene has CDR1 LNHNV and CDR2 YYDKDF (reference sequence). The CDR3 spans 16 residues. Filled out from reference TRBV15 and TRBJ2-1, the complete variable domain reads DAMVIQNPRYQVTQFGKPVTLSCSQTLNHNVMYWYQQKSSQAPKLLFHYYDKDFNNEADTPDNFQSRRPNTSFCFLDIRSPGLGDTAMYLCATSRGTSGRLNEQFFGPGTRLTVL.